The 28 T cell receptor beta chains listed next were all sequenced from one sample in a study of blood T cell repertoires in COVID-19. Sequenced by immunoSEQ multiplex PCR; TCRdb stores in-frame clones only, minus some. The repertoire holds 300,000 to 400,000 clones, roughly 87% seen once, with just over 9.5% in the top ten. Source material: peripheral blood. The receptors here all came from a man younger than 40 with COVID-19, enrolled during active disease.

V is TRBV6-5 and J is TRBJ2-5; D is perhaps TRBD2 (6 bases). The ends were cut back, 8 bases at V and 0 bases at J, with 16 bases in the middle. Germline-derived CDR1 and CDR2 are MNHEY and SVGAGI. This CDR3 has 15 residues. CDR3 nucleotide sequence: TGTGCCAGCTCGAAGGAGGGCCTATACCAAGAGACCCAGTACTTC. It yields the protein CASSKEGLYQETQYF.

The genes are TRBV18 and TRBJ1-1; no clear D. Germline CDR1 is KGHSH and CDR2 is LQKENI. Between the trimmed V and J ends, which lost 3 bases and 3 bases, there was a span of 11 bases. The CDR3 loop spans 14 amino acids. The CDR3 reads CASSPSFLDTEAFF. The CDR3, as DNA: TGTGCCAGCTCACCTAGCTTTCTTGACACTGAAGCTTTCTTT.

The chain uses TRBV6-5 and TRBJ2-7; D ambiguous. The V end was cut by 0 bases, the J end by 3 bases, with 15 bases between. The CDR3 runs to 16 residues. Germline V lookup: CDR1 MNHEY, CDR2 SVGAGI. The CDR3 region is CASSYSIGQKYYEQYF. As DNA, the CDR3 is TGTGCCAGCAGTTACTCGATTGGTCAGAAATACTACGAGCAGTACTTC.

The chain uses TRBV12-3 or TRBV12-4 and TRBJ2-1; no firm D call. The CDR3 covers 11 residues. Trimming took off 6 bases at V and 10 bases at J, with 10 bases between the two ends. The CDR3 is CASSSYGEQFF. For the CDR3, the DNA is TGTGCCAGCAGCTCATACGGGGAGCAGTTCTTC.

This clone was picked up a small number of times. The chain combines TRBV4-2 with TRBJ2-3, with TRBD2 matching 12 bases. In germline, CDR1 is LGHNA, CDR2 YNFKEQ. This CDR3 spans 19 amino acids. V lost 5 bases and J lost 0; bases outside the gene matches: 12. The CDR3 here is CASSTTSGGYLDSTDTQYF. The CDR3 nucleotides are TGTGCCAGCAGCACGACTAGCGGGGGTTACCTGGATAGCACAGATACGCAGTATTTT.

The table lists this clone with a count of one. V usage is TRBV6-6 and J usage is TRBJ2-7, with TRBD2 matching 7 bases. The germline V gene has CDR1 MNHNY and CDR2 SVGAGI (reference sequence). The CDR3 consists of 16 residues. The J segment lost 0 bases and the V segment lost 3 bases, leaving 8 bases of the junction unmatched. Here the CDR3 DNA reads TGTGCCAGCAGTTATTTGGGGGGGGTGAGCTCCTACGAGCAGTACTTC. Translated, it gives CASSYLGGVSSYEQYF.

The V call is TRBV5-6, the J call TRBJ2-7; D unresolved. Trimming cost V 0 bases and J 3 bases, with 19 bases left between them. CDR1 is SGHDT and CDR2 is YYEEEE in the germline V gene. The CDR3 is 17 amino acids. This CDR3 is CASSLGPARFVSYEQYF. In nucleotides, the CDR3 is TGTGCCAGCAGCTTGGGACCCGCTAGATTTGTGAGCTACGAGCAGTACTTC.

The V gene is TRBV11-2, the J gene TRBJ1-1; D is undetermined. V was pared by 3 bases and J by 4 bases, with 9 bases between. CDR1 is SGHAT, CDR2 FQNNGV, per germline. This CDR3 has 13 residues. CDR3 sequence reads: CASSLRSLTEAFF. CDR3 sequence (DNA): TGTGCCAGCAGCTTGAGGAGCCTCACTGAAGCTTTCTTT. Looking up the rest from reference TRBV11-2 and TRBJ1-1 gives the full variable domain: EAGVAQSPRYKIIEKRQSVAFWCNPISGHATLYWYQQILGQGPKLLIQFQNNGVVDDSQLPKDRFSAERLKGVDSTLKIQPAKLEDSAVYLCASSLRSLTEAFFGQGTRLTVV.

CDR3 coding DNA: TGTGCCAGCAGCCCGGTGGGCCCAGATACGCAGTATTTT. It codes for CASSPVGPDTQYF. The rearrangement links TRBV7-9 to TRBJ2-3; D is uncertain. CDR3 length equals 13 residues. Germline lookup yields CDR1 SEHNR and CDR2 FQNEAQ (reference sequence). V was shortened by 5 bases and J by 4 bases, with 10 bases between the two germline ends.

The chain employs TRBV6-5 and TRBJ1-4; D not certain. CDR3 length: 14 residues. Per germline, CDR1 MNHEY and CDR2 SVGAGI. V shed 3 bases and J shed 8 bases, with 13 bases lying between them. CDR3 residues: CASSYRAGTEKLFF. CDR3 nucleotide sequence: TGTGCCAGCAGTTATAGAGCGGGTACCGAAAAACTGTTTTTT.

The rearrangement joins TRBV10-3 to TRBJ1-2, with TRBD1 identical over 11 bases. The CDR3 is made up of 16 amino acids. V lost 7 bases and J lost 3; bases outside the gene matches: 10. Germline V gene lookup returns CDR1 ENHRY and CDR2 SYGVKD. The CDR3 is CAITAGQGVSDYGYTF. The CDR3 coding sequence is TGTGCCATCACCGCGGGACAGGGGGTGTCCGACTATGGCTACACCTTC.

This clone was observed a single time. The genes are TRBV18 and TRBJ2-2; D unresolved. Germline CDR1 reads KGHSH; CDR2 reads LQKENI. Trimming removed 2 bases from V and 4 bases from J, with 8 bases in between. CDR3 length equals 14 residues. CDR3 DNA: TGTGCCAGCTCACCAATCCCAATCACCGGGGAGCTGTTTTTT. Translated, it gives CASSPIPITGELFF.

The chain is built from TRBV5-1 and TRBJ2-1, with 12 bases matching TRBD2. V shed 3 bases, J shed 6 bases, and the junction held 7 bases outside the gene matches. CDR1 and CDR2 (germline): SGHRS, YFSETQ. This CDR3 comprises 16 residues. CDR3 residues: CASSSLGLAGPNEQFF. DNA for the CDR3: TGCGCCAGCAGCTCCTTGGGACTAGCGGGCCCCAATGAGCAGTTCTTC. The variable domain in full, with the rest retrieved from reference TRBV5-1 and TRBJ2-1, is KAGVTQTPRYLIKTRGQQVTLSCSPISGHRSVSWYQQTPGQGLQFLFEYFSETQRNKGNFPGRFSGRQFSNSRSEMNVSTLELGDSALYLCASSSLGLAGPNEQFFGPGTRLTVL.

In the case of this clone: Additional DNA sequences in this sample encode the identical CDR3. The chain employs TRBV5-1 and TRBJ1-2, with 11 positions matching TRBD1. The CDR3 has 14 amino acids. V gave up 3 bases and J gave up 8 bases; unmatched junction bases: 6. From germline, CDR1 is SGHRS and CDR2 YFSETQ. This chain's CDR3 is CASSSGTGGYGYTF. The CDR3 coding sequence is TGCGCCAGCAGCTCCGGGACAGGGGGTTACGGCTACACCTTC.

The CDR3 loop reads CASSPPTSGGPTDTQYF. The CDR3 region has the DNA TGCGCCAGCAGCCCCCCGACTAGCGGGGGACCCACGGATACGCAGTATTTT. The chain joins TRBV5-1 to TRBJ2-3; 12 bases line up with TRBD2. The length of the CDR3 is 17 residues. Germline V gives CDR1 SGHRS, CDR2 YFSETQ. J was trimmed by 6 bases and V by 4 bases; bases with no gene match: 12.

The rearrangement links TRBV9 to TRBJ2-3; 12 bases line up with TRBD2. CDR1 is SGDLS and CDR2 is YYNGEE in the germline V gene. The CDR3 has 19 amino acids. After removal of 0 bases from V and 4 bases from J, the junction contained 12 bases not matched to a gene. The CDR3, as DNA: TGTGCCAGCAGCGTAGCTATAGGACTAGCGGGGTCTGAGGCAGATACGCAGTATTTT. It specifies CASSVAIGLAGSEADTQYF.

The chain uses TRBV7-8 and TRBJ1-2, with TRBD1 matching over 7 bases. The CDR3 is 13 amino acids. V was clipped by 2 bases and J by 8 bases; unmatched bases: 5. Germline loops: CDR1 SGHVS, CDR2 FQNEAQ. The CDR3 reads CASSLLRGLGYTF. The CDR3 DNA is TGTGCCAGCAGCTTATTAAGGGGGCTCGGCTACACCTTC.

The rearrangement uses TRBV6-2 or TRBV6-3 and TRBJ1-2; a weak D match, TRBD1 (5 bases). This CDR3 comprises 13 residues. The V and J ends lost 2 bases and 6 bases respectively, with 10 bases between them. CDR1 is MNHEY, CDR2 SVGEGT, per germline. This CDR3 is CASSYQGWNGYTF. The CDR3 DNA reads TGTGCCAGCAGTTACCAGGGATGGAATGGCTACACCTTC.

J is TRBJ1-5 and V is TRBV19; possible D gene TRBD1, 5 bases. Trimming stripped 2 bases from V and 2 bases from J, with 7 bases between. The CDR3 is 14 amino acids. Germline CDR1 LNHDA, CDR2 SQIVND (reference sequence). In nucleotides, the CDR3 is TGTGCCAGTAGTATAATCAGGGGCAATCAGCCCCAGCATTTT. This encodes CASSIIRGNQPQHF.

The V and J genes are TRBV4-3 and TRBJ1-1; possibly TRBD1 for D (5 bases). Trimming shortened V by 0 bases and J by 9 bases, and 14 bases separated the two germline ends. From germline, CDR1 is LGHNA and CDR2 YSLEER. The CDR3 runs to 14 residues. Here the CDR3 reads CASSQEGASGKAFF. CDR3 sequence (DNA): TGCGCCAGCAGCCAAGAAGGGGCGAGCGGGAAAGCTTTCTTT.

The J gene is TRBJ2-5, the V gene TRBV7-2, with 11 bases that match TRBD2. The germline V gene has CDR1 SGHTA and CDR2 FQGNSA. V trimming: 5 bases; J trimming: 2 bases; junction bases outside the gene matches: 1. The CDR3 runs 14 residues. In DNA, the CDR3 is TGTGCCAGCAGCGGGACTAGCGGACAAGAGACCCAGTACTTC. This translates into CASSGTSGQETQYF.

V gene TRBV27 combines with J gene TRBJ2-7, with 11 nucleotides matching TRBD1. CDR3 length equals 15 residues. Trimming cost V 3 bases and J 4 bases; bases outside gene matches: 5. Germline V gene data show CDR1 as MNHEY and CDR2 as SMNVEV (reference sequence). In nucleotides, the CDR3 is TGTGCCAGCAGTTTCTCCGGACAGGGGGCTTACGAGCAGTACTTC. It translates to CASSFSGQGAYEQYF.

This clone was observed a single time. The chain employs TRBV5-1 and TRBJ1-1; D unresolved. Trimming stripped 5 bases from V and 0 bases from J, with 11 bases between. The CDR3 spans 14 residues. Per germline, CDR1 SGHRS and CDR2 YFSETQ. Here the CDR3 DNA reads TGCGCCAGCAGGCTAGACCAGATGAACACTGAAGCTTTCTTT. It translates to CASRLDQMNTEAFF. Based on the CDR3 plus reference TRBV5-1 and TRBJ1-1, the full variable domain is KAGVTQTPRYLIKTRGQQVTLSCSPISGHRSVSWYQQTPGQGLQFLFEYFSETQRNKGNFPGRFSGRQFSNSRSEMNVSTLELGDSALYLCASRLDQMNTEAFFGQGTRLTVV.

The chain couples TRBV4-2 to TRBJ1-5; a possible D gene is TRBD1 (5 bases). Trimming stripped 0 bases from V and 6 bases from J, with 12 bases between. This CDR3 has 15 amino acids. Germline values: CDR1 LGHNA, CDR2 YNFKEQ. The CDR3 reads CASSQDGVQGQPQHF. CDR3 coding DNA: TGTGCCAGCAGCCAAGACGGAGTTCAGGGTCAGCCCCAGCATTTT.

The CDR3 reads CASSSQQRIDQPQHF. Written as DNA, the CDR3 is TGTGCCAGCAGTTCCCAACAACGAATCGATCAGCCCCAGCATTTT. J is TRBJ1-5 and V is TRBV6-6, with D uncertain. Germline CDR1 is MNHNY and CDR2 is SVGAGI (reference sequence). Trimming left V 4 bases short and J 5 bases short, with 15 bases between. The CDR3 spans 15 residues.

This clone showed up many times. The chain employs TRBV9 and TRBJ1-3; 10 nucleotides agree with TRBD1. Per germline, CDR1 SGDLS and CDR2 YYNGEE. CDR3 length equals 14 residues. Unmatched junction bases numbered 5, after V lost 4 bases and J lost 7 bases. The chain's CDR3 is CASSTRQGANTIYF. Here the CDR3 DNA reads TGTGCCAGCAGCACCCGACAGGGGGCGAACACCATATATTTT.

The rearrangement joins TRBV19 to TRBJ1-1, with 8 bases matching TRBD1. Trimming removed 5 bases from V and 12 bases from J; junction bases left unmatched: 5. The CDR3 is 11 residues long. Germline CDR1 is LNHDA and CDR2 is SQIVND (reference sequence). The CDR3 coding sequence is TGTGCCAGTAGTGCCGGGACAGGCACTTTCTTT. Its protein is CASSAGTGTFF.

This chain joins TRBV9 and TRBJ2-5; 16 bases agree with TRBD2. The CDR3 totals 18 residues. The V and J ends lost 4 bases and 1 base, in that order; junction bases with no gene match: 7. The germline V gene encodes CDR1 SGDLS and CDR2 YYNGEE. CDR3 loop: CASSPGLAGGPSQETQYF. The CDR3 region has the DNA TGTGCCAGCAGCCCGGGACTAGCGGGAGGGCCGTCCCAAGAGACCCAGTACTTC.